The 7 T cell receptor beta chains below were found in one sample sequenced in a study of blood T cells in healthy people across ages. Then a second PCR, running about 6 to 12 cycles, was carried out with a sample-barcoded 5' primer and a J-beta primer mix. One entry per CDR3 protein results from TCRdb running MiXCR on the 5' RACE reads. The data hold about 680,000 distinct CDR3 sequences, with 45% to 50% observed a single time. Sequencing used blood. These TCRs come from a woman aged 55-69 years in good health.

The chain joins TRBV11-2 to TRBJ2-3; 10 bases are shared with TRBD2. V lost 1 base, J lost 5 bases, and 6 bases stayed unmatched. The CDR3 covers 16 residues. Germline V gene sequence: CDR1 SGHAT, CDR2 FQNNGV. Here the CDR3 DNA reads TGTGCCAGCAGCTTAGTTAGCGGGAGGACCGGAGATACGCAGTATTTT. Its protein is CASSLVSGRTGDTQYF.

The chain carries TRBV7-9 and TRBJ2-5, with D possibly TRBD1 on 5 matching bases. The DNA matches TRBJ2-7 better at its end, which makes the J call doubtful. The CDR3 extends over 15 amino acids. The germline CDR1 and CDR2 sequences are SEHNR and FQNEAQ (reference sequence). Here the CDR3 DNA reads TGTGCCAGCAGCTTTGTTGCAGGGTTGTTCGCCGAGCAGTACTTC. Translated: CASSFVAGLFAEQYF.

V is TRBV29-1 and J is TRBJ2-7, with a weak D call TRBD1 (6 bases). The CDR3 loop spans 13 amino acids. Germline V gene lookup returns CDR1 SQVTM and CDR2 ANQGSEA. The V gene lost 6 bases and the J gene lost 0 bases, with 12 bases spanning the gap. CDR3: CSVGAGVSYEQYF. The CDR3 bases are TGCAGCGTGGGGGCCGGGGTCTCCTACGAGCAGTACTTC.

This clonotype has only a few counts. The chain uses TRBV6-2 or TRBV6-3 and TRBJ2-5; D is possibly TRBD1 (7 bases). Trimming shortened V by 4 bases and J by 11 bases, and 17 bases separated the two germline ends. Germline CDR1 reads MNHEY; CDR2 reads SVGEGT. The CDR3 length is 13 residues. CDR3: CASSFLQGGEQYF. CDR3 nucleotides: TGTGCCAGCAGTTTTCTCCAGGGGGGTGAGCAGTACTTC.

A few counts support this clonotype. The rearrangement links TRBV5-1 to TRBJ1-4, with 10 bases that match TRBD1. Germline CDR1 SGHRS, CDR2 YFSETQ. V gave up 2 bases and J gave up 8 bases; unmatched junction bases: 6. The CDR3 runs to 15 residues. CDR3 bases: TGCGCCAGCAGCTTAGAGGGACAGGGGTTGGAAAAACTGTTTTTT. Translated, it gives CASSLEGQGLEKLFF.

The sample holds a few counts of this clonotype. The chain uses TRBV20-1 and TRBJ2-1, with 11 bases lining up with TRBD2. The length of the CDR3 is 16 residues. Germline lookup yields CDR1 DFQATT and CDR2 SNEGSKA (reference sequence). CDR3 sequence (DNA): TGCAGAGCGGGACAACTGACTAGCGGGAAATACAATGAGCAGTTCTTC. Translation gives CRAGQLTSGKYNEQFF.

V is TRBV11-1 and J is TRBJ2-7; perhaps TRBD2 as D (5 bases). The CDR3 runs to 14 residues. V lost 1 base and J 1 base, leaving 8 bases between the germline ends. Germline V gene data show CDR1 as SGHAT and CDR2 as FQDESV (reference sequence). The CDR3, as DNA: TGTGCCAGCAGCTTAGAATTAGCGTCCTACGAGCAGTACTTC. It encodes CASSLELASYEQYF.